The rows below give T cell receptor beta chains drawn from one sample of a study of cytomegalovirus exposure and HLA in healthy donors. Repertoires were generated with immunoSEQ multiplex PCR, while TCRdb's copy carries only in-frame clones and drops some. The sample gives approximately 74,000 clones, 70% to 85% of which show up once; about 7.6% is in the top ten. Sequences were obtained from PBMCs. The receptors were sampled from a man aged 60 to 69 in good health and CMV-seropositive. The CDR3 runs from the conserved cysteine through the conserved F or W. A D gene is named only where the DNA matches it firmly. Size is stated for part of the rows, as once, few or many counts, or as a class when the clone is expanded.

d_call j_call clone_size v_call cdr3_aa cdr3_nt
NA TRBJ1-2 NA TRBV11-2 CASSWTSSYGYTF TGTGCCAGCAGCTGGACATCGTCCTATGGCTACACCTTC
NA TRBJ2-7 NA TRBV6-5 CASSYGAGHYEQYF TGTGCCAGCAGTTATGGTGCGGGCCACTACGAGCAGTACTTC
NA TRBJ2-5 NA TRBV7-7 CASSLVAGSETQYF TGTGCTAGCAGCTTAGTAGCCGGATCCGAGACCCAGTACTTC
NA TRBJ1-2 few TRBV27 CASSSKGNYGYTF TGTGCCAGCAGCTCAAAGGGGAACTATGGCTACACCTTC
NA TRBJ2-2 few TRBV6-6 CASSAGPGELFF TGTGCCAGCTCCGCAGGGCCCGGGGAGCTGTTTTTT
NA TRBJ1-6 NA TRBV10-3 CASQGPAVNSPLHF TGTGCCTCACAGGGCCCCGCGGTTAATTCACCCCTCCACTTT
NA TRBJ2-7 NA TRBV6-1 CASSNTRAEQYF TGTGCCAGCAGTAATACTAGGGCCGAGCAGTACTTC
NA TRBJ2-7 few TRBV4-1 CASSQVGGSEQYF TGCGCCAGCAGCCAAGTCGGAGGGTCCGAGCAGTACTTC
NA TRBJ2-3 NA TRBV7-9 CASSRQDTQYF TGTGCCAGCAGCAGACAGGATACGCAGTATTTT
NA TRBJ2-7 NA TRBV11-3 CASSLVVQGEDEQYF TGTGCCAGCAGCTTAGTTGTCCAGGGGGAGGACGAGCAGTACTTC
NA TRBJ2-1 NA TRBV9 CASSVDASSYNEQFF TGTGCCAGCAGCGTAGACGCGAGCTCCTACAATGAGCAGTTCTTC
NA TRBJ2-6 NA TRBV7-9 CASSSMQVSGANVLTF TGTGCCAGCAGCTCAATGCAGGTATCTGGGGCCAACGTCCTGACTTTC
NA TRBJ2-7 once TRBV19 CASSTQGAGGHYEQYF TGTGCCAGTAGTACTCAGGGGGCGGGAGGGCACTACGAGCAGTACTTC
TRBD2 TRBJ2-1 NA TRBV11-1 CASSLPGGPNEQFF TGTGCCAGCAGCTTACCGGGGGGGCCGAATGAGCAGTTCTTC
NA TRBJ2-1 NA TRBV2 CASSLTTGSYNEQFF TGTGCCAGCAGTCTTACTACAGGCTCCTACAATGAGCAGTTCTTC
NA TRBJ1-2 NA TRBV2 CASRKGSGAQGGYTF TGTGCCAGCAGAAAGGGATCGGGCGCTCAGGGTGGCTACACCTTC
TRBD2 TRBJ2-1 once TRBV7-2 CASNMGLALFEQFF TGTGCCAGCAACATGGGACTAGCACTTTTTGAGCAGTTCTTC
TRBD1 TRBJ1-6 NA TRBV2 CASTRLPPGTGVISPLHF TGTGCCAGCACCCGACTACCCCCCGGGACAGGGGTTATTTCACCCCTCCACTTT
NA TRBJ2-7 few TRBV10-3 CATSRDLSGEQYF TGTGCCACCAGCAGGGACTTGTCGGGGGAGCAGTACTTC
NA TRBJ2-7 NA TRBV28 CASSLTSYEQYF TGTGCCAGCAGTTTAACGAGCTACGAGCAGTACTTC
NA TRBJ1-6 NA TRBV21-1 CASSKDGAGGSYNSPLHF TGTGCCAGCAGCAAAGATGGCGCAGGGGGCTCCTATAATTCACCCCTCCACTTT
TRBD1 TRBJ2-3 NA TRBV2 CASRRDSLSTDTQYF TGTGCCAGCAGGAGGGACAGCCTTAGCACAGATACGCAGTATTTT
NA TRBJ1-5 NA TRBV28 CASHGSNQPQHF TGTGCCAGCCACGGGAGCAATCAGCCCCAGCATTTT
NA TRBJ2-5 NA TRBV18 CASSPRSTQETQYF TGTGCCAGCTCACCCCGGAGCACCCAAGAGACCCAGTACTTC
NA TRBJ2-2 NA TRBV19 CASWAGRNTGELFF TGTGCCAGTTGGGCGGGGCGGAACACCGGGGAGCTGTTTTTT
TRBD1 TRBJ2-5 NA TRBV5-1 CASSLGQGARETQYF TGCGCCAGCAGCTTAGGACAGGGGGCGCGGGAGACCCAGTACTTC
NA TRBJ1-5 NA TRBV4-1 CASSPREGNQPQHF TGCGCCAGCAGCCCGCGGGAGGGAAATCAGCCCCAGCATTTT
NA TRBJ2-3 NA TRBV11-3 CASSSGLLGTDTQYF TGTGCCAGCAGCTCGGGACTGTTGGGCACAGATACGCAGTATTTT
TRBD2 TRBJ2-1 NA TRBV10-2 CASRLGTSGSRDEQFF TGCGCCAGCAGACTCGGGACTAGCGGGAGTAGGGATGAGCAGTTCTTC
TRBD1 TRBJ2-1 NA TRBV6-5 CASSYFPGQGYNEQFF TGTGCCAGCAGTTACTTCCCAGGACAGGGATACAATGAGCAGTTCTTC
TRBD1 TRBJ1-2 once TRBV5-1 CASSLEDRGSGYTF TGCGCCAGCAGCTTGGAAGACAGGGGCAGTGGCTACACCTTC
NA TRBJ2-1 NA TRBV11-3 CASSLSPSNNEQFF TGTGCCAGCAGCTTAAGTCCTAGTAACAATGAGCAGTTCTTC
NA TRBJ2-2 NA TRBV5-6 CASSFGAGHTGELFF TGTGCCAGCAGCTTTGGGGCAGGACACACCGGGGAGCTGTTTTTT
TRBD1 TRBJ2-5 NA TRBV5-4 CASSQADRGETQYF TGTGCCAGCAGCCAAGCAGACAGGGGAGAGACCCAGTACTTC
TRBD2 TRBJ2-3 NA TRBV6-1 CASRTSGRGGDTQYF TGTGCCAGCAGGACTAGCGGTCGAGGGGGAGATACGCAGTATTTT
TRBD2 TRBJ2-1 NA TRBV6-1 CASSVSGEGRDNEQFF TGTGCCAGCAGTGTTAGCGGGGAGGGCCGAGACAATGAGCAGTTCTTC
NA TRBJ2-3 few TRBV6-5 CASSLLARDTQYF TGTGCCAGCAGTCTCTTAGCGAGGGATACGCAGTATTTT
NA TRBJ1-1 NA TRBV2 CASSQGNTEAFF TGTGCCAGCAGTCAGGGTAACACTGAAGCTTTCTTT
TRBD1 TRBJ1-3 NA TRBV6-5 CASSPDRVSDTIYF TGTGCCAGCAGCCCGGACAGGGTTAGCGACACCATATATTTT
NA TRBJ2-7 once TRBV19 CASSGGGSYEQYF TGTGCCAGTAGTGGTGGCGGTTCCTACGAGCAGTACTTC
TRBD1 TRBJ1-2 NA TRBV5-6 CASSLEDRGIYGYTF TGTGCCAGCAGCTTGGAGGACAGGGGGATCTATGGCTACACCTTC
TRBD1 TRBJ1-5 NA TRBV7-9 CAGSLGDREQPQHF TGTGCCGGCAGCTTAGGGGACAGGGAGCAGCCCCAGCATTTT
NA TRBJ1-3 once TRBV5-1 CASSSGVSGNTIYF TGCGCCAGCAGCTCAGGGGTCTCTGGAAACACCATATATTTT
NA TRBJ1-5 NA TRBV18 CASSPSSGQGQPQHF TGTGCCAGCTCCCCTTCGAGCGGGCAGGGTCAGCCCCAGCATTTT
NA TRBJ2-1 NA TRBV10-3 CAISESSGDPYNEQFF TGTGCCATCAGTGAGTCGTCAGGGGATCCCTACAATGAGCAGTTCTTC
NA TRBJ2-7 NA TRBV6-5 CASSYQAGSYEQYF TGTGCCAGCAGTTACCAGGCCGGCTCCTACGAGCAGTACTTC
NA TRBJ1-4 NA TRBV6-5 CASSYSRKPEKLFF TGTGCCAGCAGTTACTCGAGAAAACCCGAAAAACTGTTTTTT
TRBD2 TRBJ2-2 few TRBV5-1 CASSLHKREGLRSLNTGELFF TGCGCCAGCAGCTTGCACAAGCGGGAGGGCTTGCGATCCTTGAACACCGGGGAGCTGTTTTTT
TRBD2 TRBJ2-3 NA TRBV7-9 CASSNREGLVQWWHTQYF TGTGCCAGCAGCAACCGAGAAGGACTAGTTCAATGGTGGCATACGCAGTATTTT
NA TRBJ2-2 NA TRBV6-1 CASKTQGAGELFF TGTGCCAGCAAGACACAGGGCGCCGGGGAGCTGTTTTTT
NA TRBJ1-4 NA TRBV6-5 CASSGQTVENEKLFF TGTGCCAGCAGTGGACAGACAGTTGAAAATGAAAAACTGTTTTTT
TRBD2 TRBJ2-3 NA TRBV7-9 CASSSSGSTDTQYF TGTGCCAGCAGTTCTAGCGGGAGTACAGATACGCAGTATTTT
TRBD1 TRBJ1-1 NA TRBV5-1 CASSSGTGANTEAFF TGCGCCAGCAGCTCCGGGACAGGGGCGAACACTGAAGCTTTCTTT
NA TRBJ2-2 NA TRBV13 CASSLGSAGSANTGELFF TGTGCCAGCAGCTTAGGGTCGGCGGGTTCTGCGAACACCGGGGAGCTGTTTTTT
NA TRBJ1-1 NA TRBV11-2 CASSGALGAMNTEAFF TGTGCCAGCAGCGGAGCCCTGGGAGCTATGAACACTGAAGCTTTCTTT